The 17 T cell receptor beta chains listed next were all sequenced from one sample in a study of blood T cell repertoires in COVID-19. Assay: immunoSEQ multiplex PCR; the TCRdb copy retains only in-frame clones and omits some. The sample gives around 150,000 clones, 80% to 90% of which show up once; roughly 4% is in the top ten. The sample consisted of peripheral blood. The receptor source for this set is a woman in her fifties or sixties who had recovered from COVID-19.

This clone was recorded once. The chain couples TRBV4-2 to TRBJ2-2, with D perhaps matching TRBD2 (6 bases). V was trimmed by 4 bases and J by 0 bases, leaving 18 bases between them. The CDR3 consists of 18 residues. Germline V gives CDR1 LGHNA, CDR2 YNFKEQ. The CDR3 bases are TGTGCCAGCAGCCCGTGGGGAGGTATCACAGCGAACACCGGGGAGCTGTTTTTT. It codes for CASSPWGGITANTGELFF.

The rearrangement links TRBV19 to TRBJ1-5; tentatively, D is TRBD1 (6 bases). The V gene lost 6 bases and the J gene lost 0 bases, with 15 bases spanning the gap. The CDR3 is 16 amino acids. CDR1 is LNHDA, CDR2 SQIVND, per germline (reference sequence). DNA for the CDR3: TGTGCCAGTAGCCGTGGACAGTTTAATAGCAATCAGCCCCAGCATTTT. Protein sequence: CASSRGQFNSNQPQHF.

The chain recombines TRBV6-5 with TRBJ1-4, with 7 bases that match TRBD1. The CDR3 consists of 14 residues. With 7 bases clipped from V and 7 bases from J, the junction kept 9 bases outside the gene matches. The germline gives CDR1 MNHEY, CDR2 SVGAGI. The CDR3 DNA sequence: TGTGCCAGCAAAAAGGGGGCGGGAGGTGAAAAACTGTTTTTT. Protein sequence: CASKKGAGGEKLFF.

The gene calls are TRBV5-1 and TRBJ2-3; TRBD2 agrees at 7 bases. Germline CDR1 SGHRS, CDR2 YFSETQ. V gave up 4 bases and J gave up 2 bases; unmatched junction bases: 10. This CDR3 is 16 amino acids long. The DNA for the CDR3 is TGCGCCAGCAGCACGGGAGGCGGGGCGTACACAGATACGCAGTATTTT. It is translated as CASSTGGGAYTDTQYF. Based on the CDR3 plus reference TRBV5-1 and TRBJ2-3, the full variable domain is KAGVTQTPRYLIKTRGQQVTLSCSPISGHRSVSWYQQTPGQGLQFLFEYFSETQRNKGNFPGRFSGRQFSNSRSEMNVSTLELGDSALYLCASSTGGGAYTDTQYFGPGTRLTVL.

This chain links TRBV7-9 with TRBJ2-5; TRBD1 matches 10 bases. Per the germline V gene, CDR1 is SEHNR and CDR2 is FQNEAQ (reference sequence). The CDR3 consists of 14 residues. V shed 5 bases, J shed 9 bases, and the junction held 9 bases outside the gene matches. CDR3 coding DNA: TGTGCCAGCAGCCCCCGGGACAGGGGATCGTCCCAGTACTTC. This encodes CASSPRDRGSSQYF.

This clone was detected only once. The chain links TRBV19 to TRBJ1-3; perhaps TRBD1 as D (5 bases). Trimming removed 11 bases at V and 4 bases at J, with 12 bases between. CDR1 and CDR2 (germline): LNHDA, SQIVND (reference sequence). The CDR3 consists of 12 residues. The CDR3 DNA is TGTGCCGCGGGGGGATCCGGAAACACCATATATTTT. Its protein is CAAGGSGNTIYF.

As concerns this clone: The junction departs from germline at one end; a sequencing error may be responsible. The rearrangement uses TRBV19 and TRBJ1-6; 7 bases agree with TRBD1. Germline CDR1 LNHDA, CDR2 SQIVND (reference sequence). CDR3 length: 15 residues. The CDR3 spells CASKGARSFNSPLHF. The CDR3, as DNA: TGTGCCAGTAAGGGGGCCAGGTCCTTTAATTCACCCCTCCACTTT. Filled out from reference TRBV19 and TRBJ1-6, the complete variable domain reads DGGITQSPKYLFRKEGQNVTLSCEQNLNHDAMYWYRQDPGQGLRLIYYSQIVNDFQKGDIAEGYSVSREKKESFPLTVTSAQKNPTAFYLCASKGARSFNSPLHFGNGTRLTVT.

The rearrangement joins TRBV19 to TRBJ1-5; 9 bases align to TRBD1. CDR3 length: 21 residues. Germline V gene sequence: CDR1 LNHDA, CDR2 SQIVND (reference sequence). V was pared by 3 bases and J by 2 bases, with 20 bases of the junction left unmatched. CDR3 loop: CASSIFGTGPEGGSRNQPQHF. The DNA of the CDR3 is TGTGCCAGTAGTATTTTCGGGACAGGGCCAGAGGGGGGGAGTCGCAATCAGCCCCAGCATTTT.

The rearrangement uses TRBV6-5 and TRBJ1-1, with D possibly TRBD1 on 5 matching bases. The CDR3 loop spans 12 amino acids. V dropped 0 bases and J dropped 11 bases, with 10 bases sitting between them. CDR1 is MNHEY and CDR2 is SVGAGI in the germline V gene. DNA for the CDR3: TGTGCCAGCAGTTACTCATCAGGGCTCGCTTTCTTT. Amino acid sequence: CASSYSSGLAFF.

Comment on this clone: One junction end does not reproduce the germline sequence, and a read error may be involved. The chain recombines TRBV7-7 with TRBJ2-1; 9 bases agree with TRBD2. The CDR3 totals 15 residues. Germline CDR1 reads SSHAT; CDR2 reads FNYEAQ (reference sequence). The CDR3 bases are TGTGCTAGCAGCAGAACTAGCGGGCTTTACAATGAGCAGTTCTTC. It specifies CASSRTSGLYNEQFF.

The V gene is TRBV5-1, the J gene TRBJ2-2; TRBD1 is a possible D gene (5 bases). V was clipped by 4 bases and J by 1 base, with 8 bases between them. CDR1 and CDR2 (germline): SGHRS, YFSETQ. This CDR3 has 14 amino acids. The chain's CDR3 is CASSIDRNTGELFF. CDR3 coding DNA: TGCGCCAGCAGCATTGACAGGAACACCGGGGAGCTGTTTTTT.

This clone was seen once. The chain recombines TRBV6-5 with TRBJ2-1; 10 bases align to TRBD2. V trimming: 7 bases; J trimming: 10 bases; junction bases outside the gene matches: 10. The germline gives CDR1 MNHEY, CDR2 SVGAGI. The CDR3 extends over 14 amino acids. This chain's CDR3 is CASTGTSAFGEQFF. CDR3 nucleotide sequence: TGTGCCAGCACCGGGACTAGCGCCTTTGGGGAGCAGTTCTTC.

This rearrangement joins TRBV9 to TRBJ2-2, with D possibly TRBD2 on 6 matching bases. Germline V lookup: CDR1 SGDLS, CDR2 YYNGEE. The germline V and J ends were trimmed by 0 bases and 4 bases, with 10 bases remaining between them. CDR3 length: 15 residues. In nucleotides, the CDR3 is TGTGCCAGCAGCGTAGGGAGGGCCGGCACCGGGGAGCTGTTTTTT. It is translated as CASSVGRAGTGELFF.

The chain has TRBV27 and TRBJ1-1; 9 nucleotides agree with TRBD1. Trimming removed 8 bases from V and 2 bases from J; junction bases left unmatched: 6. CDR1 and CDR2 from the germline V gene are MNHEY and SMNVEV (reference sequence). CDR3 length equals 14 residues. The CDR3 loop is CASSYRGPNTEAFF. The CDR3 nucleotides are TGTGCCAGCTCTTACAGGGGGCCCAACACTGAAGCTTTCTTT.

This sequence joins TRBV25-1 and TRBJ2-2, with D possibly matching TRBD1 (6 bases). Trimming left V 3 bases short and J 6 bases short, with 11 bases between. Germline lookup yields CDR1 MGHDK and CDR2 SYGVNS. This CDR3 region has 14 residues. CDR3 nucleotide sequence: TGTGCCAGCAGTGAGACAGGACCCCCCGGGGAGCTGTTTTTT. This gives the protein CASSETGPPGELFF.

The J gene is TRBJ2-5, the V gene TRBV4-1, with D possibly TRBD2 on 7 matching bases. The CDR3 runs 16 residues. V lost 0 bases to trimming and J lost 1 base, with 12 bases between them. Germline V gene sequence: CDR1 MGHRA, CDR2 YSYEKL. The CDR3 bases are TGCGCCAGCAGCCAAGATGGGGCGGGGGCCCAAGAGACCCAGTACTTC. This gives the protein CASSQDGAGAQETQYF.

The rearrangement joins TRBV4-1 to TRBJ1-1; 10 nucleotides align to TRBD1. CDR1 and CDR2 (germline): MGHRA, YSYEKL. Trimming cost V 6 bases and J 8 bases; bases outside gene matches: 12. CDR3 length: 15 amino acids. CDR3 loop: CASRPDRGPREEAFF. CDR3 nucleotides: TGCGCCAGCAGACCCGACAGGGGGCCGAGAGAAGAAGCTTTCTTT.